Listed below are T cell receptor beta chains from one sample, sequenced in a study of shared T cell receptors in the human thymus. Profiling relied on immunoSEQ multiplex PCR, and the TCRdb table lists in-frame clones only, not all of them. This sample has hundreds of thousands of clones, with about 87% found just once. This sample was also put to use in a study of human thymus T cells.

Sequenced sample: thymocytes. The receptors shown here come from a boy under two years old with a congenital heart defect. Each CDR3 is given with its conserved first and last residue. D genes are given only for firm matches. Expanded clones are given a class, and other clones once, few, many or no size at all.

V gene: TRBV28
clone size: once
D gene: TRBD1
J gene: TRBJ2-7
CDR3 protein: CASSPRPGGDEQYF
CDR3 DNA: TGTGCCAGCAGTCCCCGACCAGGGGGCGACGAGCAGTACTTC

V gene: TRBV5-6
clone size: -
D gene: -
J gene: TRBJ1-3
CDR3 protein: CASSVEPQPPAMGNTIYF
CDR3 DNA: TGTGCCAGCAGCGTAGAGCCACAGCCGCCGGCAATGGGAAACACCATATATTTT

V gene: TRBV4-2
clone size: -
D gene: -
J gene: TRBJ1-2
CDR3 protein: CASSQTRNYGYTF
CDR3 DNA: TGTGCCAGCAGCCAAACACGTAACTATGGCTACACCTTC

V gene: TRBV9
clone size: -
D gene: -
J gene: TRBJ2-1
CDR3 protein: CASSVVTGSVLHNEQFF
CDR3 DNA: TGTGCCAGCAGCGTAGTGACGGGTTCTGTCTTACACAATGAGCAGTTCTTC

V gene: TRBV4-1
clone size: -
D gene: -
J gene: TRBJ1-5
CDR3 protein: CASSQDIRPRASNQPQHF
CDR3 DNA: TGCGCCAGCAGCCAAGATATTCGCCCCAGGGCAAGCAATCAGCCCCAGCATTTT

V gene: TRBV18
clone size: -
D gene: TRBD1
J gene: TRBJ1-2
CDR3 protein: CASSPVIRQGGDYGYTF
CDR3 DNA: TGTGCCAGCTCACCAGTTATCAGACAGGGTGGTGACTATGGCTACACCTTC

V gene: TRBV11-2
clone size: -
D gene: -
J gene: TRBJ1-3
CDR3 protein: CASRRRTTGRSGNTIYF
CDR3 DNA: TGTGCCAGCAGGCGGCGTACGACAGGTCGCTCTGGAAACACCATATATTTT

V gene: TRBV11-3
clone size: -
D gene: -
J gene: TRBJ2-2
CDR3 protein: CASSYSSPGRYTGELFF
CDR3 DNA: TGTGCCAGCAGCTATTCCAGCCCGGGTCGCTACACCGGGGAGCTGTTTTTT

V gene: TRBV28
clone size: -
D gene: TRBD1
J gene: TRBJ1-2
CDR3 protein: CASSPRPGGGEGYTF
CDR3 DNA: TGTGCCAGCAGTCCCCGCCCGGGAGGGGGCGAGGGCTACACCTTC

V gene: TRBV7-9
clone size: -
D gene: -
J gene: TRBJ1-2
CDR3 protein: CASSLEGQNYGYTF
CDR3 DNA: TGTGCCAGCAGCCTAGAAGGACAGAACTATGGCTACACCTTC

V gene: TRBV28
clone size: -
D gene: -
J gene: TRBJ2-7
CDR3 protein: CASRLIVPGLDAYEQYF
CDR3 DNA: TGTGCCAGCCGGTTGATAGTTCCCGGACTTGATGCCTACGAGCAGTACTTC

V gene: TRBV30
clone size: -
D gene: TRBD2
J gene: TRBJ2-1
CDR3 protein: CAWSPPGTSGGDNEQFF
CDR3 DNA: TGTGCCTGGAGCCCGCCCGGGACTAGCGGGGGGGACAATGAGCAGTTCTTC

V gene: TRBV28
clone size: -
D gene: -
J gene: TRBJ1-3
CDR3 protein: CASISREGNTIYF
CDR3 DNA: TGTGCCAGCATCTCGAGGGAAGGAAACACCATATATTTT

V gene: TRBV2
clone size: -
D gene: TRBD2
J gene: TRBJ2-7
CDR3 protein: CASTLPEGGRAYEQYF
CDR3 DNA: TGTGCCAGCACCCTCCCGGAAGGCGGGAGGGCCTACGAGCAGTACTTC

V gene: TRBV2
clone size: -
D gene: -
J gene: TRBJ1-5
CDR3 protein: CASNGFNQPQHF
CDR3 DNA: TGTGCCAGCAACGGGTTCAATCAGCCCCAGCATTTT

V gene: TRBV6-5
clone size: -
D gene: TRBD1
J gene: TRBJ2-2
CDR3 protein: CANSTGGAGELFF
CDR3 DNA: TGTGCCAACTCGACAGGGGGGGCCGGGGAGCTGTTTTTT

V gene: TRBV10-3
clone size: -
D gene: TRBD1
J gene: TRBJ2-7
CDR3 protein: CATGTGSNSLPYEQYF
CDR3 DNA: TGTGCCACTGGGACAGGGTCGAACTCCCTCCCCTACGAGCAGTACTTC

V gene: TRBV9
clone size: -
D gene: -
J gene: TRBJ2-1
CDR3 protein: CASSVLGGPYSKPSYNEQFF
CDR3 DNA: TGTGCCAGCAGCGTCTTGGGGGGGCCTTACTCGAAGCCCTCCTACAATGAGCAGTTCTTC

V gene: TRBV4-1
clone size: -
D gene: TRBD2
J gene: TRBJ2-7
CDR3 protein: CASSPQRAKTSGTQYEQYF
CDR3 DNA: TGCGCCAGCAGCCCCCAAAGGGCGAAGACTAGCGGGACCCAATACGAGCAGTACTTC

V gene: TRBV6-6
clone size: -
D gene: TRBD1
J gene: TRBJ2-3
CDR3 protein: CASRTGVIDYTQYF
CDR3 DNA: TGTGCCAGCAGGACAGGGGTGATAGACTATACGCAGTATTTT

V gene: TRBV11-3
clone size: -
D gene: -
J gene: TRBJ2-7
CDR3 protein: CASSSQGGQSAEQYF
CDR3 DNA: TGTGCCAGCAGCTCCCAGGGAGGTCAGTCTGCCGAGCAGTACTTC

V gene: TRBV9
clone size: -
D gene: -
J gene: TRBJ2-1
CDR3 protein: CASSVDGGLVDEQFF
CDR3 DNA: TGTGCCAGCAGCGTAGACGGGGGGCTGGTGGATGAGCAGTTCTTC

V gene: TRBV15
clone size: once
D gene: -
J gene: TRBJ2-3
CDR3 protein: CATENLSTDTQYF
CDR3 DNA: TGTGCCACCGAGAATTTAAGCACAGATACGCAGTATTTT

V gene: TRBV4-1
clone size: -
D gene: -
J gene: TRBJ1-3
CDR3 protein: CASSRTETPGNTIYF
CDR3 DNA: TGCGCCAGCAGTCGGACAGAGACCCCTGGAAACACCATATATTTT

V gene: TRBV28
clone size: -
D gene: TRBD1
J gene: TRBJ2-7
CDR3 protein: CASSHGQGRFRSYEQYF
CDR3 DNA: TGTGCCAGCAGCCACGGACAGGGAAGGTTCCGCTCCTACGAGCAGTACTTC

V gene: TRBV4-2
clone size: -
D gene: TRBD1
J gene: TRBJ1-5
CDR3 protein: CASSLETTGGGSDQPQHF
CDR3 DNA: TGTGCCAGCAGCCTTGAGACCACAGGGGGCGGCTCCGATCAGCCCCAGCATTTT

V gene: TRBV28
clone size: once
D gene: -
J gene: TRBJ2-3
CDR3 protein: CASSSRGQRTDTQYF
CDR3 DNA: TGTGCCAGCAGCTCGCGGGGCCAGCGGACAGATACGCAGTATTTT

V gene: TRBV5-6
clone size: -
D gene: TRBD1
J gene: TRBJ1-5
CDR3 protein: CASSLQGASNQPQHF
CDR3 DNA: TGTGCCAGCAGCTTGCAGGGGGCGAGCAATCAGCCCCAGCATTTT

V gene: TRBV30
clone size: -
D gene: -
J gene: TRBJ2-7
CDR3 protein: CAWSEQAPYEQYF
CDR3 DNA: TGTGCCTGGAGTGAACAGGCTCCCTACGAGCAGTACTTC

V gene: TRBV27
clone size: -
D gene: TRBD2
J gene: TRBJ2-7
CDR3 protein: CASSPGRGYEQYF
CDR3 DNA: TGTGCCAGCTCCCCCGGGAGGGGCTACGAGCAGTACTTC

V gene: TRBV19
clone size: -
D gene: TRBD2
J gene: TRBJ2-2
CDR3 protein: CASSILREDGGELFF
CDR3 DNA: TGTGCCAGTAGTATATTGCGGGAGGATGGCGGGGAGCTGTTTTTT

V gene: TRBV7-8
clone size: -
D gene: -
J gene: TRBJ2-2
CDR3 protein: CASSPGVVGTGELFF
CDR3 DNA: TGTGCCAGCAGCCCGGGGGTCGTTGGCACCGGGGAGCTGTTTTTT

V gene: TRBV28
clone size: -
D gene: -
J gene: TRBJ2-7
CDR3 protein: CASSLGAGAEYF
CDR3 DNA: TGTGCCAGCAGTTTAGGGGCAGGGGCCGAGTACTTC

V gene: TRBV15
clone size: -
D gene: TRBD1
J gene: TRBJ2-4
CDR3 protein: CATSRAAGGLSLAKNIQYF
CDR3 DNA: TGTGCCACCAGCAGAGCGGCAGGGGGCCTCTCCCTAGCCAAAAACATTCAGTACTTC

V gene: TRBV10-3
clone size: -
D gene: -
J gene: TRBJ2-2
CDR3 protein: CAISESAESNTGELFF
CDR3 DNA: TGTGCCATCAGTGAGTCAGCGGAGTCGAACACCGGGGAGCTGTTTTTT

V gene: TRBV28
clone size: -
D gene: TRBD1
J gene: TRBJ1-2
CDR3 protein: CASSRSHDRVHGYTF
CDR3 DNA: TGTGCCAGCAGCCGGTCCCACGACAGGGTCCACGGCTACACCTTC

V gene: TRBV12-5
clone size: -
D gene: -
J gene: TRBJ2-3
CDR3 protein: CASGLSSLTSTDTQYF
CDR3 DNA: TGTGCTAGTGGTTTGAGTTCTCTCACTAGCACAGATACGCAGTATTTT

V gene: TRBV7-2
clone size: -
D gene: TRBD2
J gene: TRBJ2-3
CDR3 protein: CASSFSAGGPDTQYF
CDR3 DNA: TGTGCCAGCAGCTTCTCAGCGGGGGGGCCAGATACGCAGTATTTT

V gene: TRBV28
clone size: -
D gene: TRBD2
J gene: TRBJ2-1
CDR3 protein: CASNLGLAGGYLSYNEQFF
CDR3 DNA: TGTGCCAGCAATTTAGGACTAGCGGGGGGGTATCTCTCCTACAATGAGCAGTTCTTC

V gene: TRBV5-1
clone size: -
D gene: -
J gene: TRBJ1-4
CDR3 protein: CASSKFRAINEKLFF
CDR3 DNA: TGCGCCAGCAGCAAATTCAGGGCTATTAATGAAAAACTGTTTTTT